Listed below are T cell receptor beta chains from one sample, sequenced in a study of blood T cell repertoires in COVID-19. The data were produced by immunoSEQ multiplex PCR, yet TCRdb's version contains in-frame clones alone and is incomplete. The sample has about 310,000 clones, 89% seen once; the top ten hold approximately 5.5%. Input material: PBMCs or T cells enriched from blood (not recorded which). These receptors all come from a man in his 60s who had recovered from COVID-19. Both conserved end residues are part of each CDR3. The order of the fields is CDR3 protein, J gene, clone size, V gene. Clone size is shown for a subset of rows, as once, few, many or a class of expanded clone.

CDR3: CASSEVDSANYGYTF
J: TRBJ1-2
size: NA
V: TRBV6-1

CDR3: CASSLSSGQETQYF
J: TRBJ2-5
size: NA
V: TRBV5-1

CDR3: CASSPTLRGRYEQYF
J: TRBJ2-7
size: NA
V: TRBV7-9

CDR3: CASSPAPTSGGLLTDTQYF
J: TRBJ2-3
size: NA
V: TRBV7-6

CDR3: CASSQDPGRDQPQHF
J: TRBJ1-5
size: NA
V: TRBV3-1/TRBV3-2

CDR3: CASSIRGAGEEQFF
J: TRBJ2-1
size: NA
V: TRBV19

CDR3: CASSGQGGGGELFF
J: TRBJ2-2
size: once
V: TRBV21-1

CDR3: CASSQIAKDSGTEAFF
J: TRBJ1-1
size: NA
V: TRBV4-1

CDR3: CSGQGQGHYEQYF
J: TRBJ2-7
size: NA
V: TRBV29-1

CDR3: CASSTQVNYGYTF
J: TRBJ1-2
size: few
V: TRBV11-2

CDR3: CASSSGLAAYNEQFF
J: TRBJ2-1
size: NA
V: TRBV7-2

CDR3: CASRRRTGLMETQYF
J: TRBJ2-5
size: NA
V: TRBV5-1

CDR3: CASGLPQNWGEIGEKLFF
J: TRBJ1-4
size: NA
V: TRBV12-5

CDR3: CAWKLTGNTIYF
J: TRBJ1-3
size: NA
V: TRBV30

CDR3: CATSDMPFAAPKNIQYF
J: TRBJ2-4
size: NA
V: TRBV24-1

CDR3: CAIKGRAFRETLKNNEQFF
J: TRBJ2-1
size: once
V: TRBV21-1

CDR3: CASTLGQGSRDYEQYF
J: TRBJ2-7
size: NA
V: TRBV7-9

CDR3: CASNRETNYNEQFF
J: TRBJ2-1
size: NA
V: TRBV5-4

CDR3: CSASTGRVTYGYTF
J: TRBJ1-2
size: NA
V: TRBV20-1

CDR3: CASGPWADTQYF
J: TRBJ2-3
size: NA
V: TRBV28

CDR3: CASSFLGRGPSNQPQHF
J: TRBJ1-5
size: once
V: TRBV5-8

CDR3: CASSSSRVLTGDYEKLFF
J: TRBJ1-4
size: NA
V: TRBV28

CDR3: CASSADRGNQPQHF
J: TRBJ1-5
size: NA
V: TRBV2

CDR3: CASSLVSASSYNEQFF
J: TRBJ2-1
size: NA
V: TRBV5-1

CDR3: CASSELLSQGASYEQYF
J: TRBJ2-7
size: NA
V: TRBV10-1

CDR3: CASSLIDRPPYEQYF
J: TRBJ2-7
size: once
V: TRBV7-3

CDR3: CSASFQGDYEQYF
J: TRBJ2-7
size: NA
V: TRBV20-1